These 3 T cell receptor beta chains share one sample of origin, sequenced in a study of beta chain features in type 1 diabetes. Of the isolated RNA, all was reverse transcribed, and so the sequenced material was expressed TCRB transcripts. Sequencing was performed with immunoSEQ multiplex PCR; in TCRdb, only in-frame clones are kept and a portion is missing. Of 310,000 or so clones in the sample, roughly 9.6% are singletons; the top ten hold over 0.015%. Sequenced sample: naive CD4+ T cells from blood. These receptors were collected from a woman under 40 in good health.

V usage is TRBV19 and J usage is TRBJ1-5, with D perhaps TRBD1 (5 bases). Germline CDR1 LNHDA, CDR2 SQIVND (reference sequence). The CDR3 runs 15 residues. Trimming took off 4 bases at V and 2 bases at J, with 12 bases between the two ends. The CDR3 sequence is CASSSQGSGNQPQHF. In DNA form, the CDR3 reads TGTGCCAGTAGTAGCCAGGGATCGGGCAATCAGCCCCAGCATTTT.

The sample holds a few counts of this clone. This chain links TRBV30 with TRBJ2-1; tentatively, D is TRBD2 (6 bases). Trimming stripped 0 bases from V and 4 bases from J, with 13 bases between. The CDR3 has 15 amino acids. CDR1 and CDR2 (germline): GTSNPN, SVGIG (reference sequence). CDR3 in amino acids: CAWSVEGGLYNEQFF. The DNA of the CDR3 is TGTGCCTGGAGTGTTGAGGGAGGTCTATACAATGAGCAGTTCTTC. The complete variable domain, with remaining parts taken from reference TRBV30 and TRBJ2-1, reads SQTIHQWPATLVQPVGSPLSLECTVEGTSNPNLYWYRQAAGRGLQLLFYSVGIGQISSEVPQNLSASRPQDRQFILSSKKLLLSDSGFYLCAWSVEGGLYNEQFFGPGTRLTVL.

There are a few counts of this clone. The J gene is TRBJ1-5, the V gene TRBV5-1, with D hard to call. Trimming removed 4 bases from V and 0 bases from J, with 11 bases in between. The germline gives CDR1 SGHRS, CDR2 YFSETQ. The CDR3 length is 15 residues. The CDR3 sequence is CASSEGPLSNQPQHF. CDR3 bases: TGCGCCAGCAGCGAGGGTCCCCTTAGCAATCAGCCCCAGCATTTT.